The 19 T cell receptor beta chains presented below share a single source sample, sequenced in a study of OX40 agonist ivuxolimab in advanced cancers. Using immunoSEQ multiplex PCR, the repertoire was profiled, and TCRdb retains in-frame clones only, with some absent. The sample has 80,000 to 100,000 clones, 87% seen once; the top ten hold just over 0.3%. This material consisted of CD4+ or CD8+ T cells sorted from blood, taken in a trial of the OX40 agonist ivuxolimab. These receptors were collected from an adult with an advanced solid tumor such as melanoma, head and neck, liver or kidney cancer.

The rearrangement links TRBV11-2 to TRBJ1-1; no reliable D call. Trimming removed 2 bases from V and 2 bases from J, with 6 bases in between. This CDR3 is built from 13 residues. CDR1 is SGHAT, CDR2 FQNNGV, per germline. DNA for the CDR3: TGTGCCAGCAGCTTAAGGGCAAACACTGAAGCTTTCTTT. It is translated as CASSLRANTEAFF.

This clone showed up just once. The V gene is TRBV6-6, the J gene TRBJ2-7; 9 bases align to TRBD1. Germline V gene sequence: CDR1 MNHNY, CDR2 SVGAGI (reference sequence). The CDR3 is 14 residues long. Losses at the gene ends were 6 bases for V and 2 bases for J; bases not matched to a gene: 5. CDR3 loop: CASRLGQGTYEQYF. In nucleotides, the CDR3 is TGTGCCAGCAGGTTGGGACAGGGCACCTACGAGCAGTACTTC.

The chain carries TRBV12-5 and TRBJ2-6; no reliable D call. Trimming took off 4 bases at V and 0 bases at J, with 4 bases between the two ends. Germline CDR1 is LGHNT and CDR2 is FRNRAP. This CDR3 region has 14 residues. DNA for the CDR3: TGTGCTAGTGGTTACAGCTCTGGGGCCAACGTCCTGACTTTC. It codes for CASGYSSGANVLTF.

This chain joins TRBV19 and TRBJ1-5, with a tentative D call TRBD1 (5 bases). This CDR3 region has 16 residues. V was cut by 1 base and J by 0 bases, with 10 bases left in between. The germline gives CDR1 LNHDA, CDR2 SQIVND (reference sequence). This CDR3 reads CASSIGRQISNQPQHF. DNA of the CDR3: TGTGCCAGTAGTATAGGGAGACAGATTAGCAATCAGCCCCAGCATTTT.

The J gene is TRBJ1-2, the V gene TRBV7-2; D perhaps matches TRBD1 (5 bases). There are 14 residues in the CDR3. Per germline, CDR1 SGHTA and CDR2 FQGNSA. V was clipped by 2 bases and J by 2 bases, with 9 bases between them. CDR3 loop: CASSLIAGNYGYTF. As DNA, the CDR3 is TGTGCCAGCAGCTTAATTGCAGGGAACTATGGCTACACCTTC. Full variable domain (remainder filled in from reference TRBV7-2 and TRBJ1-2): GAGVSQSPSNKVTEKGKDVELRCDPISGHTALYWYRQSLGQGLEFLIYFQGNSAPDKSGLPSDRFSAERTGGSVSTLTIQRTQQEDSAVYLCASSLIAGNYGYTFGSGTRLTVV.

CDR3 sequence (DNA): TGTGCCAGTAGATGGGGGACGAACACCGGGGAGCTGTTTTTT. Protein product: CASRWGTNTGELFF. The chain is built from TRBV19 and TRBJ2-2; D is tentatively TRBD1 or TRBD2 (5 bases each). Germline V gives CDR1 LNHDA, CDR2 SQIVND (reference sequence). V was shortened by 6 bases and J by 0 bases, with 8 bases between the two germline ends. The CDR3 extends over 14 amino acids.

CDR3 sequence reads: CASSQDPDRPVPPLHF. In DNA form, the CDR3 reads TGCGCCAGCAGCCAAGACCCCGACAGGCCTGTCCCACCCCTCCACTTT. The V call is TRBV4-1, the J call TRBJ1-6; D possibly corresponds to TRBD1 (6 bases). The CDR3 runs to 16 residues. Germline CDR1 MGHRA, CDR2 YSYEKL. V was pared by 0 bases and J by 11 bases, with 17 bases between.

The V gene is TRBV2, the J gene TRBJ2-5, with TRBD2 identical over 12 bases. The DNA end lines up better with TRBJ2-7; the J call may be wrong. CDR1 and CDR2 (germline): SNHLY, FYNNEI. The CDR3 is made up of 14 amino acids. CDR3 protein: CASSDTSGGYEQYF. As DNA, the CDR3 is TGTGCCAGCAGTGATACTAGCGGGGGGTACGAGCAGTACTTC.

The chain combines TRBV4-2 with TRBJ1-4; weak D call: TRBD1 (5 bases). Trimming cost V 1 base and J 0 bases, with 9 bases left between them. CDR1 LGHNA and CDR2 YNFKEQ come from the germline V gene. The CDR3 is 16 residues long. CDR3 sequence (DNA): TGTGCCAGCAGCCAAGGCCAGGGTGCAACTAATGAAAAACTGTTTTTT. Translating it yields CASSQGQGATNEKLFF.

The J gene is TRBJ2-2, the V gene TRBV15; 9 nucleotides match TRBD1. Trimming removed 4 bases from V and 10 bases from J; junction bases left unmatched: 16. CDR1 is LNHNV, CDR2 YYDKDF, per germline (reference sequence). This CDR3 is built from 17 residues. The CDR3 protein is CATSTGGGQGRWEELFF. The CDR3 DNA is TGTGCCACCAGCACCGGAGGGGGACAGGGCCGTTGGGAGGAGCTGTTTTTT.

The genes are TRBV4-3 and TRBJ2-7; TRBD1 matches at 8 bases. The germline CDR1 and CDR2 sequences are LGHNA and YSLEER. The CDR3 loop spans 14 amino acids. The V and J ends lost 2 bases and 2 bases, in that order; junction bases with no gene match: 2. CDR3 coding DNA: TGCGCCAGCAGCCAAATGGGACAGGCCTACGAGCAGTACTTC. This codes for CASSQMGQAYEQYF.

The chain carries TRBV30 and TRBJ1-2; D is possibly TRBD1 (5 bases). The CDR3 is made up of 10 amino acids. The germline V gene encodes CDR1 GTSNPN and CDR2 SVGIG (reference sequence). V gave up 5 bases and J gave up 5 bases, with 6 bases separating them. The CDR3 coding sequence is TGTGCCTGGGGGGCTTATGGCTACACCTTC. Protein product: CAWGAYGYTF.

The chain recombines TRBV19 with TRBJ2-5; the D gene is possibly TRBD2 (5 bases). The V gene's germline CDR1 is LNHDA and CDR2 SQIVND (reference sequence). The CDR3 has 14 residues. Trimming pared 9 bases from V and 3 bases from J, leaving 17 bases between. DNA of the CDR3: TGTGCCAGCTCCTCCCGTAGGCGGGAAGAGACCCAGTACTTC. It translates to CASSSRRREETQYF.

This clone was seen just once. The genes are TRBV5-8 and TRBJ1-2; TRBD1 might be the D (6 bases). The germline CDR1 and CDR2 sequences are SGHTS and YDEGEE. This CDR3 contains 14 residues. The V end lost 3 bases, the J end lost 7 bases, and 16 bases lay between the germline ends. The CDR3 is CASSSNGGLVGYTF. CDR3 DNA sequence: TGTGCCAGCAGCTCTAACGGGGGGCTCGTTGGCTACACCTTC.

This clone was seen just once. DNA of the CDR3: TGTGCCAGCAGCGTGCGGGGGGACAATGAGCAGTTCTTC. Translation: CASSVRGDNEQFF. J is TRBJ2-1 and V is TRBV9; 8 bases map to TRBD2. There are 13 residues in the CDR3. Trimming removed 2 bases from V and 5 bases from J; junction bases left unmatched: 0. The V gene's germline CDR1 is SGDLS and CDR2 YYNGEE.

This chain uses TRBV7-2 with TRBJ1-2; D is unresolved. The CDR3 runs to 15 residues. V gave up 4 bases and J gave up 4 bases, with 16 bases separating them. The germline gives CDR1 SGHTA, CDR2 FQGNSA. The CDR3 coding sequence is TGTGCCAGCAGCTCAATCATGTTGGTAGGCTATGGCTACACCTTC. This translates into CASSSIMLVGYGYTF.

V usage is TRBV30 and J usage is TRBJ2-7; D unresolved. Germline CDR1 is GTSNPN and CDR2 is SVGIG (reference sequence). This CDR3 is built from 15 residues. V shed 0 bases and J shed 3 bases, with 15 bases lying between them. As DNA, the CDR3 is TGTGCCTGGAGTGTACCACGACATAGAAACTACGAGCAGTACTTC. As protein: CAWSVPRHRNYEQYF.

CDR3 nucleotide sequence: TGTGCCAGCAGGAGTACGGGGGCGAACACCGGGGAGCTGTTTTTT. Translation gives CASRSTGANTGELFF. The chain links TRBV2 to TRBJ2-2; maybe TRBD2 (6 bases). Germline lookup yields CDR1 SNHLY and CDR2 FYNNEI. This CDR3 contains 15 residues. V was cut by 6 bases and J by 0 bases, with 11 bases left in between.

The chain is built from TRBV7-2 and TRBJ1-4; weak D call: TRBD1 (5 bases). The germline gives CDR1 SGHTA, CDR2 FQGNSA. Trimming took off 3 bases at V and 4 bases at J, with 12 bases between the two ends. The CDR3 is made up of 15 amino acids. The chain's CDR3 is CASSLGRSNNEKLFF. Here the CDR3 DNA reads TGTGCCAGCAGCTTGGGACGGAGTAATAATGAAAAACTGTTTTTT.